Listed here are 10 T cell receptor beta chains from one sample, sequenced in a study of vaccination and CD4 T cells after COVID-19. These TCRs' antigens remain unknown. As to treatment: approximately 9-day PBMC culture with coronavirus spike peptide pools or control peptides (ViraFEST assay). With the Oncomine TCR Beta short-read assay, DNA from cultured CD4+ T cells was sequenced. TCRdb called the PCR reads again in MiXCR, with one record for every CDR3 protein. The sample has almost 9,500 distinct CDR3 sequences; approximately 47% are singletons. Sample: CD4+ T cells from blood, cultured in vitro. These receptors all come from a human donor who had recovered from COVID-19.

This clonotype was observed a few times. The chain recombines TRBV11-3 with TRBJ1-3, with no clear D. The CDR3 totals 15 residues. V lost 3 bases and J 0 bases, leaving 9 bases between the germline ends. Germline loops: CDR1 SGHNT, CDR2 YENEEA. CDR3 DNA sequence: TGTGCCAGCAGCTTCTCCCCCGACTCTGGAAACACCATATATTTT. Encoded protein: CASSFSPDSGNTIYF.

The chain is built from TRBV7-2 and TRBJ2-7; D call uncertain. V gave up 3 bases and J gave up 6 bases, with 15 bases separating them. Germline CDR1 SGHTA, CDR2 FQGNSA. This CDR3 spans 14 amino acids. The CDR3 DNA reads TGTGCCAGCAGCTTGAGTGAATTTTTGGGCGAGCAGTACTTC. The encoded protein is CASSLSEFLGEQYF.

The chain links TRBV4-1 to TRBJ2-1; D not resolved. This CDR3 comprises 12 residues. Germline CDR1 reads MGHRA; CDR2 reads YSYEKL. V was shortened by 1 base and J by 8 bases, with 6 bases between the two germline ends. CDR3 loop: CASSQVQDEQFF. The CDR3 region has the DNA TGCGCCAGCAGCCAAGTTCAGGATGAGCAGTTCTTC.

This clonotype was counted a few times. The chain is built from TRBV20-1 and TRBJ2-5, with 7 bases aligning to TRBD1. V was pared by 0 bases and J by 7 bases, with 2 bases of the junction left unmatched. Germline CDR1 reads DFQATT; CDR2 reads SNEGSKA (reference sequence). The CDR3 has 12 amino acids. CDR3 in DNA: TGCAGTGCTAGAGAGGGACAGTTGACCCAGTACTTC. This gives the protein CSAREGQLTQYF.

This clonotype has a single count. The rearrangement links TRBV7-2 to TRBJ2-5; the D is unclear. Trimming shortened V by 8 bases and J by 7 bases, and 14 bases separated the two germline ends. The germline CDR1 and CDR2 sequences are SGHTA and FQGNSA. This CDR3 has 12 amino acids. CDR3 protein: CASHGYLGTQYF. CDR3 in DNA: TGTGCCAGCCACGGGTATCTGGGGACCCAGTACTTC.

V gene TRBV18 combines with J gene TRBJ2-7, with 12 bases matching TRBD1. Germline V lookup: CDR1 KGHSH, CDR2 LQKENI. The CDR3 is 13 amino acids. The V segment lost 6 bases and the J segment 6 bases; nucleotides outside the gene matches: 3. The CDR3 sequence: CASSGTGGSEQYF. For the CDR3, the DNA is TGTGCCAGCTCTGGGACAGGGGGCTCCGAGCAGTACTTC.

The chain uses TRBV6-1 and TRBJ2-7; no definite D call. From germline, CDR1 is MNHNS and CDR2 SASEGT. The CDR3 contains 13 residues. V was cut by 4 bases and J by 3 bases, with 10 bases left in between. The CDR3 DNA is TGTGCCAGCAGTGCCTCGATTAGCTACGAGCAGTACTTC. Its translation is CASSASISYEQYF.

This clonotype was counted only a few times. This rearrangement joins TRBV21-1 to TRBJ2-7; the D call TRBD2 from the table was never checked on the DNA. TRBV21-1 is an annotated pseudogene. This CDR3 has 12 residues. The CDR3 nucleotides read TGTGCCAGCATAGTCAGTACCTACGAGCAGTACTTC. This sequence encodes CASIVSTYEQYF.

This chain links TRBV7-9 with TRBJ2-2; unclear D gene. Germline V gives CDR1 SEHNR, CDR2 FQNEAQ (reference sequence). CDR3 length: 12 residues. The ends were cut back, 3 bases at V and 5 bases at J, with 4 bases in the middle. DNA of the CDR3: TGTGCCAGCAGCTTTTTAACCGGGGAGCTGTTTTTT. Translation gives CASSFLTGELFF. The whole variable domain, remainder taken from reference TRBV7-9 and TRBJ2-2, is DTGVSQNPRHKITKRGQNVTFRCDPISEHNRLYWYRQTLGQGPEFLTYFQNEAQLEKSRLLSDRFSAERPKGSFSTLEIQRTEQGDSAMYLCASSFLTGELFFGEGSRLTVL.

This clonotype has a handful of counts. The V gene is TRBV21-1, the J gene TRBJ1-5. TRBV21-1 is noted as a pseudogene. The CDR3 consists of 16 residues. CDR3 amino acids: CASSRASAGINQPQHF. For the CDR3, the DNA is TGTGCCAGCAGCCGGGCCTCGGCGGGTATCAATCAGCCCCAGCATTTT.